These 18 T cell receptor beta chains were all obtained from the same sample, sequenced in a study of cytomegalovirus exposure and HLA in healthy donors. Both 60 Vbeta primers and 13 Jbeta primers went into the PCR. Method: immunoSEQ multiplex PCR; TCRdb's copy keeps in-frame clones and lacks some. This sample yields approximately 150,000 clones, of which over 75% are seen a single time; 0.45% to 0.6% belongs to the top ten. The sequenced material came from PBMCs. All receptors derive from a woman aged 40 to 49 in good health and CMV-seronegative.

The rearrangement uses TRBV7-6 and TRBJ1-1; a weak D match, TRBD1 (5 bases). V lost 5 bases and J 1 base, leaving 20 bases between the germline ends. CDR1 is SGHVS, CDR2 FNYEAQ, per germline. The length of the CDR3 is 17 residues. CDR3 nucleotides: TGTGCCAGCAGCCCAGTGGGGGGGAGTCAGGAGAACACTGAAGCTTTCTTT. It encodes CASSPVGGSQENTEAFF.

This chain connects TRBV10-3 to TRBJ2-2, with 8 positions matching TRBD2. After removal of 8 bases from V and 3 bases from J, the junction contained 11 bases not matched to a gene. The CDR3 totals 16 residues. The germline V gene has CDR1 ENHRY and CDR2 SYGVKD. The CDR3 coding sequence is TGTGCCATCTGCCCCACTAGCGGATACCACACCGGGGAGCTGTTTTTT. Translation: CAICPTSGYHTGELFF.

This chain links TRBV7-2 with TRBJ2-7; 8 bases align to TRBD1. Germline V gives CDR1 SGHTA, CDR2 FQGNSA. The CDR3 spans 13 residues. V dropped 4 bases and J dropped 13; count of bases not matched to a gene: 12. Here the CDR3 DNA reads TGTGCCAGCAGCTCACAGACAGGGGATCCTCCTTACTTC. Translation: CASSSQTGDPPYF.

This chain connects TRBV7-8 to TRBJ2-3; 9 bases are a match to TRBD2. After removal of 8 bases from V and 6 bases from J, the junction contained 6 bases not matched to a gene. Germline assignment: CDR1 SGHVS and CDR2 FQNEAQ. The CDR3 consists of 13 residues. The CDR3 protein is CASLLAGSDTQYF. In DNA, the CDR3 is TGTGCCAGCTTGCTAGCGGGGAGTGATACGCAGTATTTT.

The chain recombines TRBV5-1 with TRBJ2-1; D is undetermined. CDR1 SGHRS and CDR2 YFSETQ come from the germline V gene. There are 13 residues in the CDR3. Trimming took 4 bases from V and 8 from J, leaving 13 bases between them. The CDR3 DNA sequence: TGCGCCAGCAGCACTTCGCACGTCGATGAGCAGTTCTTC. The encoded protein is CASSTSHVDEQFF.

The chain links TRBV11-3 to TRBJ2-5, with D maybe TRBD2 (6 bases). Trimming pared 5 bases from V and 4 bases from J, leaving 20 bases between. CDR1 is SGHNT and CDR2 is YENEEA in the germline V gene. This CDR3 spans 16 amino acids. CDR3 DNA sequence: TGTGCCAGCAGCCACCAAACACAGGAGGGAGTAGAGACCCAGTACTTC. Translated, it gives CASSHQTQEGVETQYF.

The gene calls are TRBV10-3 and TRBJ2-1, with 9 nucleotides matching TRBD2. The CDR3 has 15 amino acids. With V trimmed by 9 bases and J by 6 bases, 12 bases remained unmatched. Germline V gene lookup returns CDR1 ENHRY and CDR2 SYGVKD. The CDR3 DNA is TGTGCCATTAAGAAGGCGGGACTAGCTCCCAATGAGCAGTTCTTC. Amino acid sequence: CAIKKAGLAPNEQFF.

This clone was picked up one time. V is TRBV13 and J is TRBJ2-7; D gene ambiguous. The CDR3 runs 12 residues. V lost 1 base, J lost 5 bases, and 6 bases lay in between. Germline V gene sequence: CDR1 PRHDT, CDR2 FYEKMQ (reference sequence). In DNA, the CDR3 is TGTGCCAGCAGCTTAGACGCTAACGAGCAGTACTTC. Translation: CASSLDANEQYF. The variable domain in full, completed from reference TRBV13 and TRBJ2-7, reads AAGVIQSPRHLIKEKRETATLKCYPIPRHDTVYWYQQGPGQDPQFLISFYEKMQSDKGSIPDRFSAQQFSDYHSELNMSSLELGDSALYFCASSLDANEQYFGPGTRLTVT.

V and J are TRBV4-2 and TRBJ2-1, with D possibly matching TRBD2 (7 bases). Germline values: CDR1 LGHNA, CDR2 YNFKEQ. The CDR3 extends over 17 amino acids. Trimming stripped 0 bases from V and 1 base from J, with 13 bases between. CDR3 protein: CASSQDHAGASYNEQFF. The DNA for the CDR3 is TGTGCCAGCAGCCAAGATCACGCGGGGGCGTCCTACAATGAGCAGTTCTTC.

V usage is TRBV19 and J usage is TRBJ2-7, with 9 bases that match TRBD2. Looked up from germline, CDR1 is LNHDA and CDR2 is SQIVND (reference sequence). CDR3 size: 13 residues. J gave up 6 bases and V 5 bases, and 5 bases lay outside the gene matches. The CDR3 protein is CASSQREAVEQYF. The CDR3 bases are TGTGCCAGTAGTCAGCGGGAGGCTGTCGAGCAGTACTTC.

The chain combines TRBV4-2 with TRBJ2-7; no clear D gene. Trimming left V 1 base short and J 2 bases short, with 6 bases between. The germline V gene has CDR1 LGHNA and CDR2 YNFKEQ. The CDR3 has 13 residues. CDR3 region: CASSQVNPYEQYF. CDR3 bases: TGTGCCAGCAGCCAAGTCAATCCCTACGAGCAGTACTTC.

V is TRBV14 and J is TRBJ2-5; D is unclear. This CDR3 has 13 amino acids. The germline gives CDR1 SGHDN, CDR2 FVKESK. Trimming pared 1 base from V and 6 bases from J, leaving 9 bases between. The CDR3 sequence is CASSQGAWKTQYF. The CDR3 coding sequence is TGTGCCAGCAGCCAAGGGGCGTGGAAGACCCAGTACTTC.

The chain combines TRBV29-1 with TRBJ2-7; no clear D gene. This CDR3 is built from 12 residues. Germline CDR1 is SQVTM and CDR2 is ANQGSEA. V was cut by 6 bases and J by 1 base, with 10 bases left in between. The CDR3 loop reads CSVTGSSYEQYF. DNA for the CDR3: TGCAGCGTGACTGGGTCTTCCTACGAGCAGTACTTC.

The rearrangement joins TRBV30 to TRBJ1-2; 7 bases map to TRBD1. The CDR3 runs 15 residues. With 6 bases clipped from V and 1 base from J, the junction kept 11 bases outside the gene matches. CDR1 is GTSNPN, CDR2 SVGIG, per germline (reference sequence). The DNA of the CDR3 is TGTGCCTGTCCTGGTGGGGGACAGCTTAACTATGGCTACACCTTC. Residues: CACPGGGQLNYGYTF.

The chain has TRBV5-1 and TRBJ2-1, with TRBD2 matching 11 bases. V lost 5 bases, J lost 4 bases, and 5 bases stayed unmatched. The CDR3 has 15 amino acids. Germline V gene lookup returns CDR1 SGHRS and CDR2 YFSETQ. The CDR3 spells CASRGGTSGYNEQFF. The CDR3 DNA reads as TGCGCCAGCAGGGGGGGGACTAGCGGTTACAATGAGCAGTTCTTC.

The chain combines TRBV5-4 with TRBJ2-5; D is perhaps TRBD1 (5 bases). The assigned J gene may be wrong: the sequence end matches TRBJ2-7 better. This CDR3 has 13 residues. Germline CDR1 is SGHNT and CDR2 is YYREEE (reference sequence). The CDR3 is CASSFGQGPEQYF. Written as DNA, the CDR3 is TGTGCCAGCAGCTTTGGGCAGGGCCCCGAGCAGTACTTC.

The chain combines TRBV5-1 with TRBJ2-6, with 7 nucleotides matching TRBD1. Germline trimming cut 5 bases from V and 0 bases from J; bases unmatched to any gene: 11. Germline V gives CDR1 SGHRS, CDR2 YFSETQ. The CDR3 runs to 18 residues. CDR3 DNA sequence: TGCGCCAGCAGGTTGACAGGGTATCGACTCTCTGGGGCCAACGTCCTGACTTTC. As protein: CASRLTGYRLSGANVLTF. Full variable domain (missing parts from reference TRBV5-1 and TRBJ2-6): KAGVTQTPRYLIKTRGQQVTLSCSPISGHRSVSWYQQTPGQGLQFLFEYFSETQRNKGNFPGRFSGRQFSNSRSEMNVSTLELGDSALYLCASRLTGYRLSGANVLTFGAGSRLTVL.

The chain carries TRBV13 and TRBJ2-1, with D maybe TRBD2 (6 bases). The V and J ends lost 3 bases and 3 bases respectively, with 12 bases between them. The CDR3 has 15 residues. In germline, CDR1 is PRHDT, CDR2 FYEKMQ (reference sequence). CDR3 amino acids: CASSFPGLYYNEQFF. In DNA, the CDR3 is TGTGCCAGCAGCTTCCCGGGACTGTACTACAATGAGCAGTTCTTC.